A selection of T cell receptor beta chains follows, all from one sample in a study of blood T cell repertoires in COVID-19. The table came from immunoSEQ multiplex PCR; TCRdb's copy has only in-frame clones and leaves some out. Here the sample spans under 150,000 clones, approximately 86% being singletons. Sequencing was performed on peripheral blood. These receptors all come from a woman aged 50 to 65 who had recovered from COVID-19. CDR3s include the opening cysteine and the closing phenylalanine or tryptophan. D genes are given only for firm matches. Only part of the rows carry a size: once, few, many, or a class if the clone is expanded.

clone_size	d_call	v_call	j_call	cdr3_nt	cdr3_aa
NA	TRBD1	TRBV7-2	TRBJ2-7	TGTGCCAGCAGCTTGGCGGGACAGGGGATCTACGAGCAGTACTTC	CASSLAGQGIYEQYF
NA	TRBD2	TRBV2	TRBJ2-3	TGTGCCAGCAGCGTCGGGCGGGGGAGGGGCACAGATACGCAGTATTTT	CASSVGRGRGTDTQYF
NA	NA	TRBV7-2	TRBJ2-7	TGTGCCAGCAGCTTATCTTGGCAGTCCTACGAGCAGTACTTC	CASSLSWQSYEQYF
once	NA	TRBV10-2	TRBJ1-5	TGCGCCAGCAGTGAGTCACGGGGAAATCAGCCCCAGCATTTT	CASSESRGNQPQHF
many	NA	TRBV30	TRBJ1-2	TGTGCCTGGAGCGCGGGACTTTGGGCGTTGGGCTACACCTTC	CAWSAGLWALGYTF
NA	NA	TRBV2	TRBJ2-5	TGTGCCAGCAGTTCTAGGACCGGGGTAGAGACCCAGTACTTC	CASSSRTGVETQYF
NA	TRBD1	TRBV14	TRBJ1-1	TGTGCCAGCAGCCAGTTAACAGGGGTGAACACTGAAGCTTTCTTT	CASSQLTGVNTEAFF
NA	TRBD2	TRBV9	TRBJ2-3	TGTGCCAGCAGCGTCCGAGCGGGAGCAACAGATACGCAGTATTTT	CASSVRAGATDTQYF
NA	NA	TRBV6-5	TRBJ1-5	TGTGCCAGCAGCAACAACAGGGTGCAGCCCCAGCATTTT	CASSNNRVQPQHF
NA	NA	TRBV3-1/TRBV3-2	TRBJ2-2	TGTGCCAGCAGGGAACCCGGGACTCCCTACACCGGGGAGCTGTTTTTT	CASREPGTPYTGELFF
NA	TRBD2	TRBV3-1/TRBV3-2	TRBJ2-1	TGTGCCAGCAGCCAAGAGAGGGAGGGTGAGCAGTTCTTC	CASSQEREGEQFF
once	TRBD1	TRBV30	TRBJ2-3	TGTGCCTGGAGGCCACAGGGGGCCGAGACAGATACGCAGTATTTT	CAWRPQGAETDTQYF
once	NA	TRBV7-2	TRBJ2-1	TGTGCCAGCAGCTTAGGGAGTGGCTACAATGAGCAGTTCTTC	CASSLGSGYNEQFF
NA	NA	TRBV5-1	TRBJ1-1	TGCGCCAGCAGCTTGTTCGGGCAGGGCCGTTACACTGAAGCTTTCTTT	CASSLFGQGRYTEAFF
NA	NA	TRBV2	TRBJ1-2	TGTGCCAGCCGGGAGGGGGAGCCTAATGGCTACACCTTC	CASREGEPNGYTF
once	NA	TRBV7-8	TRBJ1-4	TGTGCCAGCAGCTTAGGTGCAGGCCGGGGGAGGCAACTGTTTTTT	CASSLGAGRGRQLFF
NA	TRBD2	TRBV9	TRBJ2-6	TGTGCCAGCAGCCGACTAGCGGGAGTTTTAACTGGGGCCAACGTCCTGACTTTC	CASSRLAGVLTGANVLTF
NA	TRBD2	TRBV10-1	TRBJ2-1	TGCGCCAGCAGTCCGGGACTAGCCCATGAGCAGTTCTTC	CASSPGLAHEQFF
NA	NA	TRBV7-2	TRBJ1-2	TGTGCCAGCACTTATACCCGAGTACCAAACTATGGCTACACCTTC	CASTYTRVPNYGYTF
NA	NA	TRBV5-4	TRBJ2-1	TGTGCCAGCAGCTTACAGGGATACGACAATGAGCAGTTCTTC	CASSLQGYDNEQFF
NA	TRBD2	TRBV19	TRBJ2-1	TGTGCCAGTAGTATAGTGGTTAGCGGGAGTTACAATGAGCAGTTCTTC	CASSIVVSGSYNEQFF
NA	TRBD2	TRBV9	TRBJ2-4	TGTGCCAGCAGCGTAGCTGGCGGGAGTGGTCAAAACATTCAGTACTTC	CASSVAGGSGQNIQYF
NA	TRBD2	TRBV27	TRBJ2-1	TGTGCCAGCAGTAGGATAGCGGGAGGTTATGAGCAGTTCTTC	CASSRIAGGYEQFF
NA	NA	TRBV23-1	TRBJ2-7	TGCGCCAGCACCACACCCGCCCGGGAAGAGGATGTGCAGTACTTC	CASTTPAREEDVQYF
NA	TRBD1	TRBV4-1	TRBJ2-6	TGCGCCAGCAGCCACCAATCCGGGACAGGGATTCCCTCTGGGGCCAACGTCCTGACTTTC	CASSHQSGTGIPSGANVLTF
few	NA	TRBV3-1/TRBV3-2	TRBJ1-1	TGTGCCAGCCAAGGGGCGTGGGTCACTGAAGCTTTCTTT	CASQGAWVTEAFF